The 23 T cell receptor beta chains below were found in one sample sequenced in a study of T cell responses to AZD1222 COVID-19 vaccine. Only in-frame clones appear in the TCRdb table, and some are missing; sequencing was by immunoSEQ multiplex PCR. The table lists about 150,000 clones, 90% of them singletons. The source was peripheral blood, collected on day 0 of AZD1222 vaccination. The receptors were gathered from an adult in good health.

This clone was observed a few times. The chain carries TRBV21-1 and TRBJ2-3; the D segment call TRBD2 is taken from the table without a DNA check. TRBV21-1 is designated a pseudogene. CDR3 length: 18 amino acids. This CDR3 is CASSKGTSGSDGTDTQYF. The CDR3 region has the DNA TGTGCCAGCAGCAAAGGGACTAGCGGGAGCGACGGCACAGATACGCAGTATTTT.

This CDR3 reads CASSLSGQGLNYGYTF. DNA for the CDR3: TGTGCCAGCAGCTTATCAGGACAGGGGCTAAACTATGGCTACACCTTC. The J gene is TRBJ1-2, the V gene TRBV7-9; 9 nucleotides line up with TRBD1. V lost 2 bases and J lost 2; bases outside the gene matches: 6. Germline CDR1 is SEHNR and CDR2 is FQNEAQ (reference sequence). This CDR3 contains 16 residues. Full variable domain (remainder filled in from reference TRBV7-9 and TRBJ1-2): DTGVSQNPRHKITKRGQNVTFRCDPISEHNRLYWYRQTLGQGPEFLTYFQNEAQLEKSRLLSDRFSAERPKGSFSTLEIQRTEQGDSAMYLCASSLSGQGLNYGYTFGSGTRLTVV.

This rearrangement joins TRBV10-1 to TRBJ1-2; unclear D gene. There are 17 residues in the CDR3. The V end was cut by 0 bases, the J end by 1 base, with 15 bases between. Germline V lookup: CDR1 WNHNN, CDR2 SYGVQD (reference sequence). The CDR3 nucleotides read TGCGCCAGCAGTGAGTCGAGACAACAGCCACTTAACTATGGCTACACCTTC. Protein sequence: CASSESRQQPLNYGYTF.

The chain has TRBV9 and TRBJ2-5; 8 bases are a match to TRBD1. The trim removed 0 bases at V and 4 bases at J, leaving 8 bases unmatched. Looked up from germline, CDR1 is SGDLS and CDR2 is YYNGEE. The CDR3 extends over 16 amino acids. The chain's CDR3 is CASSVGQGSVVETQYF. CDR3 in DNA: TGTGCCAGCAGCGTAGGACAGGGGAGTGTAGTAGAGACCCAGTACTTC.

The V call is TRBV27, the J call TRBJ2-1, with 7 bases matching TRBD1. Per germline, CDR1 MNHEY and CDR2 SMNVEV (reference sequence). CDR3 length: 15 amino acids. With V trimmed by 3 bases and J by 2 bases, 4 bases remained unmatched. CDR3 protein: CASSFRDSPYNEQFF. CDR3 nucleotides: TGTGCCAGCAGTTTCAGGGACAGCCCCTACAATGAGCAGTTCTTC.

V and J are TRBV24-1 and TRBJ2-3; 13 nucleotides match TRBD2. The germline V gene has CDR1 KGHDR and CDR2 SFDVKD. The CDR3 is 17 amino acids. Losses at the gene ends were 5 bases for V and 1 base for J; bases not matched to a gene: 5. The CDR3 reads CATSVTSGRARTDTQYF. The CDR3 DNA reads as TGTGCCACCAGTGTTACTAGCGGGAGGGCCCGCACAGATACGCAGTATTTT.

V is TRBV4-3 and J is TRBJ2-7; TRBD2 matches at 8 bases. Germline V gene data show CDR1 as LGHNA and CDR2 as YSLEER. V lost 3 bases, J lost 4 bases, and 5 bases stayed unmatched. The CDR3 loop spans 14 amino acids. The CDR3, as DNA: TGCGCCAGCAGCCACGGACTAGCTGGGTACGAGCAGTACTTC. It encodes CASSHGLAGYEQYF.

The gene calls are TRBV28 and TRBJ1-5, with D maybe TRBD1 (5 bases). V was pared by 7 bases and J by 2 bases, with 9 bases between. Germline V gene sequence: CDR1 MDHEN, CDR2 SYDVKM. The CDR3 covers 13 residues. Here the CDR3 DNA reads TGTGCCAGCATACGGGACGGCAATCAGCCCCAGCATTTT. Residues: CASIRDGNQPQHF.

The V and J genes are TRBV27 and TRBJ2-3; 7 bases agree with TRBD2. The V gene end was trimmed by 2 bases and the J gene end by 0 bases; junction bases not matched to a gene: 5. The CDR3 loop spans 16 amino acids. Germline CDR1 and CDR2: MNHEY and SMNVEV (reference sequence). The CDR3 is CASSLDAGGSTDTQYF. CDR3 DNA sequence: TGTGCCAGCAGTTTAGACGCCGGGGGGAGCACAGATACGCAGTATTTT.

CDR3 bases: TGTGCCAGCAGTCGTTTAGCGGGAGCTGGCTACGAGCAGTACTTC. It yields the protein CASSRLAGAGYEQYF. The V call is TRBV28, the J call TRBJ2-7, with 9 bases that match TRBD2. V dropped 5 bases and J dropped 3; count of bases not matched to a gene: 8. The CDR3 is made up of 15 amino acids. The germline V gene encodes CDR1 MDHEN and CDR2 SYDVKM.

The chain employs TRBV9 and TRBJ1-6; 8 nucleotides line up with TRBD1. The CDR3 spans 15 residues. Germline CDR1 and CDR2: SGDLS and YYNGEE. V was pared by 0 bases and J by 6 bases, with 2 bases of the junction left unmatched. The CDR3 here is CASSVDRGINSPLHF. CDR3 coding DNA: TGTGCCAGCAGCGTAGACAGGGGGATTAATTCACCCCTCCACTTT.

V gene TRBV4-1 combines with J gene TRBJ2-1; D is perhaps TRBD2 (6 bases). V shed 2 bases and J shed 10 bases, with 18 bases lying between them. The CDR3 runs 15 residues. CDR1 and CDR2 (germline): MGHRA, YSYEKL. CDR3 in DNA: TGCGCCAGCAGCCAAACCGGGACCCGGGAGAGGGAGCAGTTCTTC. Encoded protein: CASSQTGTREREQFF.

The chain is built from TRBV5-1 and TRBJ2-7, with TRBD2 matching 12 bases. The ends lost 2 bases at V and 2 bases at J; junction bases unmatched: 11. The CDR3 length is 18 residues. Looked up from germline, CDR1 is SGHRS and CDR2 is YFSETQ. The CDR3 DNA follows: TGCGCCAGCAGCTTCTCCTCGACTCTAGCGGGAGGGCCCTACGAGCAGTACTTC. This sequence encodes CASSFSSTLAGGPYEQYF.

This clone came up once. The CDR3 region has the DNA TGTGCCACCACTAAATCTAGGACTAGCGGAAACAATGAGCAGTTCTTC. This gives the protein CATTKSRTSGNNEQFF. The chain uses TRBV15 and TRBJ2-1; 10 positions agree with TRBD2. The V segment lost 7 bases and the J segment 5 bases; nucleotides outside the gene matches: 11. Germline V lookup: CDR1 LNHNV, CDR2 YYDKDF (reference sequence). This CDR3 is built from 16 residues.

This chain connects TRBV4-3 to TRBJ1-2; D is perhaps TRBD1 (5 bases). Trimming took 2 bases from V and 1 from J, leaving 11 bases between them. The V gene's germline CDR1 is LGHNA and CDR2 YSLEER. This CDR3 comprises 15 residues. The CDR3 nucleotides are TGCGCCAGCAGCCAAACCCCGGGGGGTAACTATGGCTACACCTTC. Encoded protein: CASSQTPGGNYGYTF.

The chain couples TRBV7-2 to TRBJ1-4, with D possibly TRBD1 on 6 matching bases. The V end lost 2 bases, the J end lost 8 bases, and 21 bases lay between the germline ends. CDR1 is SGHTA, CDR2 FQGNSA, per germline. The CDR3 consists of 17 residues. CDR3 in DNA: TGTGCCAGCAGCTTAAAAGGACACGGGACACGGAGGGAAAAACTGTTTTTT. Protein sequence: CASSLKGHGTRREKLFF. The whole variable domain, remainder taken from reference TRBV7-2 and TRBJ1-4, is GAGVSQSPSNKVTEKGKDVELRCDPISGHTALYWYRQSLGQGLEFLIYFQGNSAPDKSGLPSDRFSAERTGGSVSTLTIQRTQQEDSAVYLCASSLKGHGTRREKLFFGSGTQLSVL.

The genes are TRBV2 and TRBJ2-7; TRBD2 agrees at 7 bases. Germline CDR1 is SNHLY and CDR2 is FYNNEI. The CDR3 contains 15 residues. V lost 11 bases and J lost 2; bases outside the gene matches: 15. CDR3 protein: CAGSPASGLPYEQYF. CDR3 coding DNA: TGTGCCGGATCCCCGGCTAGCGGACTTCCCTACGAGCAGTACTTC.

The count of this clone is one. This chain joins TRBV5-1 and TRBJ2-7, with 12 bases that match TRBD2. The CDR3 has 17 residues. Germline V gene sequence: CDR1 SGHRS, CDR2 YFSETQ. J lost 1 base, V lost 2 bases, and 7 bases had no gene match. CDR3 DNA sequence: TGCGCCAGCAGCTTCGCGACTAGCGGGGGTCATTCCTACGAGCAGTACTTC. The encoded protein is CASSFATSGGHSYEQYF.

This clone was counted a single time. The J gene is TRBJ2-6, the V gene TRBV5-6, with TRBD1 matching over 8 bases. This CDR3 is built from 17 residues. In germline, CDR1 is SGHDT, CDR2 YYEEEE. Trimming cost V 3 bases and J 0 bases; bases outside gene matches: 5. Here the CDR3 reads CASSWFTGGSGANVLTF. In nucleotides, the CDR3 is TGTGCCAGCAGCTGGTTTACAGGGGGCTCTGGGGCCAACGTCCTGACTTTC.

The chain employs TRBV28 and TRBJ1-5; maybe TRBD1 (5 bases). In germline, CDR1 is MDHEN, CDR2 SYDVKM. The CDR3 contains 17 residues. The germline V and J ends were trimmed by 6 bases and 2 bases, with 20 bases remaining between them. The CDR3 sequence: CASRYEPGNLGNQPQHF. The CDR3 coding sequence is TGTGCCAGCAGATATGAGCCAGGGAATCTCGGCAATCAGCCCCAGCATTTT.

CDR3 DNA: TGTGCCTGGACAGGAGGTGGCTATGGCTACACCTTC. Residues: CAWTGGGYGYTF. The chain has TRBV30 and TRBJ1-2; D is uncertain. The germline V gene has CDR1 GTSNPN and CDR2 SVGIG (reference sequence). Trimming stripped 4 bases from V and 4 bases from J, with 10 bases between. The CDR3 runs to 12 residues.

The chain couples TRBV20-1 to TRBJ2-1; D unclear. V gave up 5 bases and J gave up 4 bases, with 6 bases separating them. Per germline, CDR1 DFQATT and CDR2 SNEGSKA (reference sequence). This CDR3 has 11 amino acids. Here the CDR3 reads CSAGLYNEQFF. The DNA of the CDR3 is TGCAGTGCTGGATTATACAATGAGCAGTTCTTC.

The gene calls are TRBV28 and TRBJ1-5; the match to TRBD1 covers 8 bases. Germline V gene lookup returns CDR1 MDHEN and CDR2 SYDVKM. The CDR3 loop spans 15 amino acids. The V segment lost 2 bases and the J segment 6 bases; nucleotides outside the gene matches: 6. CDR3 nucleotide sequence: TGTGCCAGCAGTTTACGGACAGGGCCTGGTCAGCCCCAGCATTTT. It translates to CASSLRTGPGQPQHF.